The 18 T cell receptor beta chains given below trace back to one sample, sequenced in a study of identical twins. TCRdb reprocessed the 5' RACE reads via MiXCR and lists one record per CDR3 protein. The sample holds about 810,000 distinct CDR3 sequences, approximately 13% seen once. This sample was shared with a second study, whose subject was yellow fever vaccine responses in identical twins.

Sequences were obtained from PBMCs. The receptors originated from a woman between 18 and 30 years old in good health.

This clonotype came up a few times. J is TRBJ2-7 and V is TRBV15, with 14 bases lining up with TRBD2. This CDR3 contains 16 residues. V shed 2 bases, J shed 5 bases, and the junction held 5 bases outside the gene matches. The germline CDR1 and CDR2 sequences are LNHNV and YYDKDF (reference sequence). The CDR3: CATSRTGTSGSHEQYF. The CDR3, as DNA: TGTGCCACCAGCAGAACCGGGACTAGCGGGAGCCACGAGCAGTACTTC.

The chain joins TRBV19 to TRBJ2-3, with TRBD2 identical over 7 bases. Germline lookup yields CDR1 LNHDA and CDR2 SQIVND (reference sequence). J lost 1 base, V lost 5 bases, and 6 bases had no gene match. There are 15 residues in the CDR3. In DNA, the CDR3 is TGTGCCAGTAGTCGGGCTAGCGGAGGCACAGATACGCAGTATTTT. As protein: CASSRASGGTDTQYF.

The chain carries TRBV10-2 and TRBJ1-1; TRBD1 might be the D (5 bases). The germline V gene has CDR1 WSHSY and CDR2 SAAADI. The V end lost 2 bases, the J end lost 0 bases, and 10 bases lay between the germline ends. The CDR3 consists of 15 residues. The CDR3 nucleotides are TGCGCCAGCAGTGAGGTAGACAGAATGAACACTGAAGCTTTCTTT. Its protein product is CASSEVDRMNTEAFF.

This clonotype was seen a few times. The rearrangement links TRBV20-1 to TRBJ2-4, with D tentatively TRBD2 (6 bases). Between the trimmed V and J ends, which lost 0 bases and 0 bases, there was a span of 18 bases. Germline V gene data show CDR1 as DFQATT and CDR2 as SNEGSKA (reference sequence). The CDR3 length is 18 residues. CDR3 coding DNA: TGCAGTGCTAGAGATGAGCGCGGGACGGTACTAGCCAAAAACATTCAGTACTTC. Translating gives CSARDERGTVLAKNIQYF.

This clonotype was picked up many times. The chain joins TRBV7-8 to TRBJ1-5, with D perhaps TRBD1 (5 bases). Germline assignment: CDR1 SGHVS and CDR2 FQNEAQ. The V gene lost 3 bases and the J gene lost 1 base, with 19 bases spanning the gap. The CDR3 has 18 residues. The CDR3 loop is CASSFLTRQMTSNQPQHF. The CDR3 DNA is TGTGCCAGCAGCTTTTTAACCCGACAGATGACGAGCAATCAGCCCCAGCATTTT.

V gene TRBV5-1 combines with J gene TRBJ2-5; 10 nucleotides match TRBD1. This CDR3 has 16 amino acids. V gave up 4 bases and J gave up 5 bases; unmatched junction bases: 11. From germline, CDR1 is SGHRS and CDR2 YFSETQ. The CDR3 DNA reads TGCGCCAGCAGCCGGGGGACAGGGGTTTCTTATGAGACCCAGTACTTC. It translates to CASSRGTGVSYETQYF.

J is TRBJ2-1 and V is TRBV5-1; D might be TRBD1 or TRBD2, each matching 5 bases. CDR1 is SGHRS, CDR2 YFSETQ, per germline. Trimming shortened V by 4 bases and J by 5 bases, and 13 bases separated the two germline ends. The CDR3 runs 14 residues. CDR3 in amino acids: CASSPELGDNEQFF. The CDR3 DNA reads TGCGCCAGCAGCCCTGAGTTGGGGGACAATGAGCAGTTCTTC.

This clonotype was picked up a small number of times. The chain links TRBV20-1 to TRBJ2-3; either TRBD1 or TRBD2 may supply D (5 bases each). Germline V gives CDR1 DFQATT, CDR2 SNEGSKA (reference sequence). This CDR3 has 13 amino acids. Trimming stripped 3 bases from V and 5 bases from J, with 12 bases between. CDR3 amino acids: CSARGESGDTQYF. The CDR3 DNA reads TGCAGTGCTAGGGGGGAAAGCGGAGATACGCAGTATTTT.

The chain uses TRBV11-2 and TRBJ2-1; 9 bases map to TRBD2. Looked up from germline, CDR1 is SGHAT and CDR2 is FQNNGV. CDR3 length: 18 amino acids. The J segment lost 0 bases and the V segment lost 5 bases, leaving 11 bases of the junction unmatched. The CDR3 loop reads CASSAGGRRGSSYNEQFF. CDR3 coding DNA: TGTGCCAGCAGCGCGGGGGGGCGGCGGGGCAGCTCCTACAATGAGCAGTTCTTC.

The table lists this clonotype with many counts. The chain links TRBV5-1 to TRBJ2-5, with 11 bases matching TRBD1. The junction had 5 bases not matched to a gene; V was cut back by 4 bases and J by 0 bases. The CDR3 is 16 residues long. CDR1 and CDR2 from the germline V gene are SGHRS and YFSETQ. DNA for the CDR3: TGCGCCAGCAGCGCTGGGACAGGGGGGTACCAAGAGACCCAGTACTTC. This gives the protein CASSAGTGGYQETQYF. Full variable domain (outside the CDR3, taken from reference TRBV5-1 and TRBJ2-5): KAGVTQTPRYLIKTRGQQVTLSCSPISGHRSVSWYQQTPGQGLQFLFEYFSETQRNKGNFPGRFSGRQFSNSRSEMNVSTLELGDSALYLCASSAGTGGYQETQYFGPGTRLLVL.

This clonotype was recorded a few times. The chain links TRBV20-1 to TRBJ1-5; D is possibly TRBD1 (5 bases). CDR3 size: 15 residues. Germline CDR1 and CDR2: DFQATT and SNEGSKA (reference sequence). V lost 2 bases to trimming and J lost 3 bases, with 14 bases between them. In nucleotides, the CDR3 is TGCAGTGCTAGACGCTCGGGGGAGGTCAATCAGCCCCAGCATTTT. This encodes CSARRSGEVNQPQHF.

There are many counts of this clonotype. The chain is built from TRBV7-9 and TRBJ2-5, with D possibly matching TRBD1 (5 bases). Germline CDR1 is SEHNR and CDR2 is FQNEAQ (reference sequence). The CDR3 length is 14 residues. V was shortened by 4 bases and J by 5 bases, with 14 bases between the two germline ends. DNA for the CDR3: TGTGCCAGCAGCTACCAGGGATATGTGGAGACCCAGTACTTC. Amino acid sequence: CASSYQGYVETQYF.

In this sample, this clonotype turned up many times. The V gene is TRBV3-1, the J gene TRBJ1-1, with D perhaps matching TRBD1 (6 bases). The CDR3 covers 14 residues. CDR1 and CDR2 (germline): LGHDT, YNNKEL (reference sequence). The V gene lost 1 base and the J gene lost 6 bases, with 12 bases spanning the gap. CDR3 amino acids: CASSQGGGVAEAFF. The DNA for the CDR3 is TGTGCCAGCAGCCAAGGAGGGGGGGTGGCTGAAGCTTTCTTT.

This clonotype turned up a few times. The chain is built from TRBV6-2 or TRBV6-3 and TRBJ2-7; D may be TRBD1 or TRBD2 (5 bases each). Germline V gene sequence: CDR1 MNHEY, CDR2 SVGEGT. CDR3 length: 14 amino acids. The germline V and J ends were trimmed by 6 bases and 5 bases, with 17 bases remaining between them. The CDR3: CASRSPEGRNEQYV. The CDR3 nucleotides read TGTGCCAGCAGATCCCCTGAGGGGAGAAACGAGCAGTACGTC.

In this sample, this clonotype turned up a few times. The rearrangement uses TRBV6-1 and TRBJ2-3; TRBD2 aligns across 10 bases. With V trimmed by 6 bases and J by 5 bases, 11 bases remained unmatched. CDR1 MNHNS and CDR2 SASEGT come from the germline V gene. CDR3 size: 16 residues. CDR3 coding DNA: TGTGCCAGCAGCATGACGGCGCTAGCGGGAGTAGATACGCAGTATTTT. Translated: CASSMTALAGVDTQYF.

This clonotype was counted a few times. J is TRBJ2-1 and V is TRBV12-3 or TRBV12-4, with D possibly matching TRBD1 (5 bases). V lost 6 bases and J lost 6, with 9 bases in between. There are 12 residues in the CDR3. The CDR3 nucleotides are TGTGCCAGCAGGCTCGACAGCAATGAGCAGTTCTTC. Encoded protein: CASRLDSNEQFF.

This clonotype has just a few counts. The rearrangement uses TRBV20-1 and TRBJ2-1; D gene uncertain. Looked up from germline, CDR1 is DFQATT and CDR2 is SNEGSKA (reference sequence). The CDR3 loop spans 14 amino acids. Trimming took 0 bases from V and 4 from J, leaving 10 bases between them. The CDR3, as DNA: TGCAGTGCTAGAGATAGGATCCGATACAATGAGCAGTTCTTC. Amino acids: CSARDRIRYNEQFF.

V usage is TRBV6-1 and J usage is TRBJ1-6; TRBD1 might be the D (6 bases). V lost 7 bases and J lost 8, with 18 bases in between. CDR3 size: 15 residues. The V gene's germline CDR1 is MNHNS and CDR2 SASEGT. The CDR3 reads CASTPPGTTYSPLHF. The CDR3 region has the DNA TGTGCCAGCACCCCTCCCGGGACAACGTATTCACCCCTCCACTTT.